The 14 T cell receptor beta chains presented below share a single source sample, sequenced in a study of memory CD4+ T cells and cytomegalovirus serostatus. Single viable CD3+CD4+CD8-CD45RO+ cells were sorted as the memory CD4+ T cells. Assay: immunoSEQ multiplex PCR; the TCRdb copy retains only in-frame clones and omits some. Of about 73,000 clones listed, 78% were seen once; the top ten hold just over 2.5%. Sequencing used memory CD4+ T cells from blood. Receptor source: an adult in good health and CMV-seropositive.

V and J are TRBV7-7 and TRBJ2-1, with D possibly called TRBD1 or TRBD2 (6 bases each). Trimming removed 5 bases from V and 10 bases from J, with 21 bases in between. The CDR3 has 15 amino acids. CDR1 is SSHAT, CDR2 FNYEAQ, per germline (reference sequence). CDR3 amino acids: CASSPGGQGFGEQFF. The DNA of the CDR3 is TGTGCCAGCAGCCCCGGGGGCCAGGGGTTCGGGGAGCAGTTCTTC.

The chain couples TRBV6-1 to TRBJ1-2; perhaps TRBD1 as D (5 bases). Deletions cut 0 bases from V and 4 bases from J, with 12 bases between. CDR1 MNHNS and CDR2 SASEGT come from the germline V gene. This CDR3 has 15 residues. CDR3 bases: TGTGCCAGCAGTGAAGCCCCGGGGGGGAGCTATGGCTACACCTTC. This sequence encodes CASSEAPGGSYGYTF.

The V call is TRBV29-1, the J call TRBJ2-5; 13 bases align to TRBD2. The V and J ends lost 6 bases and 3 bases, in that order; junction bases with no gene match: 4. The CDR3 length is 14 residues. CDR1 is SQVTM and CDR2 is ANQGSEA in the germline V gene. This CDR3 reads CSVHGLAGEETQYF. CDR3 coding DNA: TGCAGCGTCCACGGACTAGCGGGGGAAGAGACCCAGTACTTC.

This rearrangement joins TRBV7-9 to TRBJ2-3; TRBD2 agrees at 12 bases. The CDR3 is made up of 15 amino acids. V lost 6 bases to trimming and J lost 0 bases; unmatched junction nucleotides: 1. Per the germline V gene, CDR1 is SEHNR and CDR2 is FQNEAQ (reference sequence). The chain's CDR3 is CASRGTSGSTDTQYF. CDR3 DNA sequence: TGTGCCAGCAGGGGGACTAGCGGGAGCACAGATACGCAGTATTTT.

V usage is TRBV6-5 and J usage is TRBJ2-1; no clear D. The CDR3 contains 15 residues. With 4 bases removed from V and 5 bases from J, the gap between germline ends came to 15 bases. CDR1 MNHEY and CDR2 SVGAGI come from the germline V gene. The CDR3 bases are TGTGCCAGCAGTTCCCGGGCCCTCTCGAACAATGAGCAGTTCTTC. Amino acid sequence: CASSSRALSNNEQFF.

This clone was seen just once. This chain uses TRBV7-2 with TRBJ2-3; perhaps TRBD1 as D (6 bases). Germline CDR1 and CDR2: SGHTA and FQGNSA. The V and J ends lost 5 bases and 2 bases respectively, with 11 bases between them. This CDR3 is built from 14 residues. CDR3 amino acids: CASSRTANTDTQYF. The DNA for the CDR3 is TGTGCCAGCAGCCGGACAGCGAACACAGATACGCAGTATTTT.

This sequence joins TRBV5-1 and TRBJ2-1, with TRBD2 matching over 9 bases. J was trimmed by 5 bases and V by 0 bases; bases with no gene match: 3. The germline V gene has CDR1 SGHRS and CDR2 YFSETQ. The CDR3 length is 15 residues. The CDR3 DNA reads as TGCGCCAGCAGCTTGGGGGTAGCGGGGGACAATGAGCAGTTCTTC. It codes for CASSLGVAGDNEQFF.

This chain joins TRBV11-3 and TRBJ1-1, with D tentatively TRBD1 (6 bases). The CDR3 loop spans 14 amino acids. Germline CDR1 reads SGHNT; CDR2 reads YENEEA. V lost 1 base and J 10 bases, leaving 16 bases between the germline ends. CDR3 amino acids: CASSLGIGETGAFF. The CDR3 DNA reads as TGTGCCAGCAGCTTAGGCATTGGGGAGACAGGAGCTTTCTTT.

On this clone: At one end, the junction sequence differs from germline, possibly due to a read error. The CDR3 nucleotides are TGTGCCAGCAGTCGTACAGGGATCACTAAAGCTTTCTTT. Protein: CASSRTGITKAFF. The rearrangement links TRBV6-5 to TRBJ1-1; D possibly corresponds to TRBD1 (6 bases). The germline V gene has CDR1 MNHEY and CDR2 SVGAGI. The CDR3 is made up of 13 amino acids.

The CDR3 DNA reads as TGTGCCAGCAGCTCACAGGGGGCGACCGGGGAGCTGTTTTTT. It encodes CASSSQGATGELFF. The chain joins TRBV7-9 to TRBJ2-2; 9 nucleotides align to TRBD1. Germline V lookup: CDR1 SEHNR, CDR2 FQNEAQ (reference sequence). This CDR3 comprises 14 residues. The V gene end was trimmed by 4 bases and the J gene end by 5 bases; junction bases not matched to a gene: 2. The full variable domain, its missing parts supplied by reference TRBV7-9 and TRBJ2-2, is DTGVSQNPRHKITKRGQNVTFRCDPISEHNRLYWYRQTLGQGPEFLTYFQNEAQLEKSRLLSDRFSAERPKGSFSTLEIQRTEQGDSAMYLCASSSQGATGELFFGEGSRLTVL.

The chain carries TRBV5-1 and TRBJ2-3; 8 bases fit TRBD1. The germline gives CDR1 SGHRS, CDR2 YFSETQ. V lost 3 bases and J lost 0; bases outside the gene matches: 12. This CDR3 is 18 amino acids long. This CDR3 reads CASSSYQSGGASTDTQYF. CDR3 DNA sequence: TGCGCCAGCAGCTCATATCAATCAGGGGGCGCGAGCACAGATACGCAGTATTTT.

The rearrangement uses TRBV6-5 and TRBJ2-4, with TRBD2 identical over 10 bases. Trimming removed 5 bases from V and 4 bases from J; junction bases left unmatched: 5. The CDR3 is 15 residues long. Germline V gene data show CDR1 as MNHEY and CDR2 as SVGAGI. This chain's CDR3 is CASSNSGGPKNIQYF. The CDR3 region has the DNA TGTGCCAGCAGTAATAGCGGGGGGCCAAAAAACATTCAGTACTTC.

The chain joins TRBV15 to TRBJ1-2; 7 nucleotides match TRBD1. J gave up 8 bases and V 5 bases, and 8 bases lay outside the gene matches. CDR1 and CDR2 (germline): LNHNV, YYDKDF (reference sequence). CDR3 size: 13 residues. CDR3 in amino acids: CATSPSGGAGYTF. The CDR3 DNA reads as TGTGCCACCAGCCCTTCAGGGGGTGCGGGCTACACCTTC. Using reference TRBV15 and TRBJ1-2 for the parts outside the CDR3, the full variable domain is DAMVIQNPRYQVTQFGKPVTLSCSQTLNHNVMYWYQQKSSQAPKLLFHYYDKDFNNEADTPDNFQSRRPNTSFCFLDIRSPGLGDTAMYLCATSPSGGAGYTFGSGTRLTVV.

CDR3 in amino acids: CATSSTDTQYF. CDR3 sequence (DNA): TGTGCCACCAGTAGCACAGATACGCAGTATTTT. The V and J genes are TRBV11-3 and TRBJ2-3; D is ambiguous. Trimming took 10 bases from V and 0 from J, leaving 5 bases between them. CDR1 and CDR2 (germline): SGHNT, YENEEA. The CDR3 sequence is 11 residues long.